This note documents a single T cell receptor (beta chain) sequence. The sample belongs to a study of spatial heterogeneity in lung cancer. A distinct unique molecular identifier was carried by each TCR cDNA molecule. MiXCR, applied by TCRdb to the 5' RACE reads, yields one record per CDR3 protein. The top ten hold roughly a quarter of the sample, which has roughly 14,000 distinct CDR3 sequences, roughly 6.3% seen once. CDR3 length: 14 residues. Time point described: blood at routine non-recurrence follow-up after resection. TCRs were sequenced from unsorted whole RNA of tumor, nontumor lung or PBMC. The receptor's source is a male donor with early-stage non-small cell lung cancer. This material consisted of PBMCs, taken at follow-up. The rearrangement joins TRBV21-1 to TRBJ1-1. TRBV21-1 is a pseudogene segment. This CDR3 is CASSIHPGNTEAFF. The CDR3 DNA reads TGTGCCAGCAGCATCCACCCAGGGAACACTGAAGCTTTCTTT.